The clone carrying this T cell receptor (beta chain) was seen a few times. This sample is part of a study of cytomegalovirus exposure and HLA in healthy donors. PCR used 60 Vbeta primers and 13 Jbeta primers. Only in-frame clones appear in the TCRdb table, and some are missing; sequencing was by immunoSEQ multiplex PCR. The table lists about 50,000 clones, over 70% of them singletons. Germline CDR1 reads MDHEN; CDR2 reads SYDVKM. This CDR3 contains 17 residues. Trimming left V 0 bases short and J 1 base short, with 13 bases between. The specimen was PBMCs. The source is a man aged 25-45 years in good health and CMV-seropositive. The chain employs TRBV28 and TRBJ1-3, with D possibly being TRBD1 (6 bases). DNA for the CDR3: TGTGCCAGCAGTTTATGGGGGGCGGGTCATTCTGGAAACACCATATATTTT. This translates into CASSLWGAGHSGNTIYF.